This is a list of T cell receptor beta chains from one sample in a study of blood T cell repertoires in COVID-19. The method was immunoSEQ multiplex PCR; TCRdb's version includes in-frame clones alone and lacks a portion of them. The sample lists roughly 250,000 clones; 80% to 90% were seen once. Sequences were obtained from PBMCs or T cells enriched from blood (not recorded which). These receptors were taken from a man aged 45-65 years who had been exposed to COVID-19. Both conserved end residues are part of each CDR3. Each record gives: V gene, J gene, clone size, D gene, CDR3 DNA, CDR3 protein. D genes are given only for firm matches. Rows give clone size only sometimes, using once, few, many, or a class for an expanded clone.

V: TRBV2
J: TRBJ2-3
size: -
D: TRBD2
DNA: TGTGCCAGCAGACCAGGACTAGTAGGCACAGATACGCAGTATTTT
CDR3: CASRPGLVGTDTQYF

V: TRBV7-9
J: TRBJ1-4
size: -
D: -
DNA: TGTGCCAGCAGCTTAGCGCCCAGGGTCTGGAGACTGTTTTTT
CDR3: CASSLAPRVWRLFF

V: TRBV28
J: TRBJ2-2
size: -
D: TRBD1
DNA: TGTGCCAGCAGCCCAAGCACCGGACAGGGGGTCGGGGAGCTGTTTTTT
CDR3: CASSPSTGQGVGELFF

V: TRBV29-1
J: TRBJ1-3
size: -
D: -
DNA: TGCAGCGGATTAATGAGCTCTGGAAACACCATATATTTT
CDR3: CSGLMSSGNTIYF

V: TRBV10-3
J: TRBJ1-5
size: -
D: TRBD1
DNA: TGTGCCATCAGTGGACAGGGACCCTATAGCAATCAGCCCCAGCATTTT
CDR3: CAISGQGPYSNQPQHF

V: TRBV7-2
J: TRBJ1-1
size: few
D: -
DNA: TGTGCCAGCAGCTTAAGGCCTGGGCTCACTGAAGCTTTCTTT
CDR3: CASSLRPGLTEAFF

V: TRBV7-2
J: TRBJ2-7
size: -
D: TRBD1
DNA: TGTGCCAGCAGCTTCTCCTGGGACAGGAGCTCCTACGAGCAGTACTTC
CDR3: CASSFSWDRSSYEQYF

V: TRBV10-3
J: TRBJ1-1
size: -
D: -
DNA: TGTGCCATCAGTGAGTCCTCGGGCACTGAAGCTTTCTTT
CDR3: CAISESSGTEAFF

V: TRBV28
J: TRBJ2-2
size: -
D: TRBD1
DNA: TGTGCCAGCCTAACCGGGACAGGGGCGATCGGGGAGCTGTTTTTT
CDR3: CASLTGTGAIGELFF

V: TRBV28
J: TRBJ1-1
size: -
D: -
DNA: TGTGCCAGCAGTATGGGGACAATGAACACTGAAGCTTTCTTT
CDR3: CASSMGTMNTEAFF

V: TRBV3-1/TRBV3-2
J: TRBJ1-3
size: -
D: -
DNA: TGTGCCAGCAGCTCAGGAGGAGCAAAACCAAACACCATATATTTT
CDR3: CASSSGGAKPNTIYF

V: TRBV5-4
J: TRBJ2-7
size: -
D: TRBD1
DNA: TGTGCCAGCAGCCGGGGACAGGGTGACGAGCAGTACTTC
CDR3: CASSRGQGDEQYF

V: TRBV11-3
J: TRBJ2-7
size: -
D: TRBD1
DNA: TGTGCCAGCAGCTCACAGGGGTCGGGAGAGCAGTACTTC
CDR3: CASSSQGSGEQYF

V: TRBV20-1
J: TRBJ2-2
size: -
D: -
DNA: TGCAGTGCAACCGGCACCGGGGAGCTGTTTTTT
CDR3: CSATGTGELFF

V: TRBV19
J: TRBJ1-3
size: -
D: -
DNA: TGTGCCAGTAGTCGAGGGGGAAACTCTGGAAACACCATATATTTT
CDR3: CASSRGGNSGNTIYF

V: TRBV5-4
J: TRBJ1-2
size: -
D: -
DNA: TGTGCCAGCAGCTTGGTGCGCGGGCAAAACTATGGCTACACCTTC
CDR3: CASSLVRGQNYGYTF

V: TRBV19
J: TRBJ1-3
size: -
D: -
DNA: TGTGCCAGTAGTATGGTCAGGGGAAGCTCTGGAAACACCATATATTTT
CDR3: CASSMVRGSSGNTIYF

V: TRBV6-5
J: TRBJ2-5
size: -
D: -
DNA: TGTGCCAGCAGTAACAGGGTTCAACAAGAGACCCAGTACTTC
CDR3: CASSNRVQQETQYF

V: TRBV11-2
J: TRBJ1-2
size: few
D: -
DNA: TGTGCCAGCAGGGGGGGGGAGCGAGGCTACACCTTC
CDR3: CASRGGERGYTF

V: TRBV15
J: TRBJ1-2
size: -
D: -
DNA: TGTGCCACCAGCAGAGAAACGGGGGACTTAGCGGAGGGCTACACCTTC
CDR3: CATSRETGDLAEGYTF

V: TRBV7-9
J: TRBJ1-1
size: -
D: -
DNA: TGTGCCAGCAGCCAGCGACAGTGGGGGAACACTGAAGCTTTCTTT
CDR3: CASSQRQWGNTEAFF

V: TRBV4-2
J: TRBJ1-1
size: -
D: TRBD1
DNA: TGTGCCAGCAGCCAGGGAGACAGGGAGAACACTGAAGCTTTCTTT
CDR3: CASSQGDRENTEAFF

V: TRBV5-1
J: TRBJ1-1
size: -
D: -
DNA: TGCGCCAGCAGCTTGAGGCCCCTACAGGGATGGAACACTGAAGCTTTCTTT
CDR3: CASSLRPLQGWNTEAFF

V: TRBV2
J: TRBJ2-3
size: -
D: TRBD2
DNA: TGTGCCAGCAGGGGCGGGACTAGCGGGAGGAACACAGATACGCAGTATTTT
CDR3: CASRGGTSGRNTDTQYF

V: TRBV27
J: TRBJ1-2
size: -
D: -
DNA: TGTGCCAGCAGTTTAACTGTGTCAGGGAGGTATGGCTACACCTTC
CDR3: CASSLTVSGRYGYTF

V: TRBV3-1/TRBV3-2
J: TRBJ2-7
size: few
D: TRBD2
DNA: TGTGCCAGCAGCCGTTCTACTAGCGGGACCTACGAGCAGTACTTC
CDR3: CASSRSTSGTYEQYF

V: TRBV7-9
J: TRBJ1-1
size: -
D: -
DNA: TGTGCCAGCAGCTTCGGGGGGGTGAACACTGAAGCTTTCTTT
CDR3: CASSFGGVNTEAFF

V: TRBV10-3
J: TRBJ1-1
size: -
D: -
DNA: TGTGCCATCAGTGATAAGTTGGGAGGCCGAGGTTGGGCTTTCTTT
CDR3: CAISDKLGGRGWAFF

V: TRBV11-3
J: TRBJ1-4
size: -
D: -
DNA: TGTGCCAGCAGCTTAGGAGAGGGTGAAAAACTGTTTTTT
CDR3: CASSLGEGEKLFF

V: TRBV5-1
J: TRBJ2-5
size: once
D: -
DNA: TGCGCCAGCAGCTTGTACGGGGATCTGATGGGGACCCAGTACTTC
CDR3: CASSLYGDLMGTQYF

V: TRBV5-4
J: TRBJ2-4
size: -
D: -
DNA: TGTGCCAGCAGCTTGCGGCAAGGGGGGGCAGGTTCACACATTCAGTACTTC
CDR3: CASSLRQGGAGSHIQYF

V: TRBV11-2
J: TRBJ1-1
size: -
D: -
DNA: TGTGCCAGCAGCTACAGGGAACGGATGGAGGCTTTCTTT
CDR3: CASSYRERMEAFF